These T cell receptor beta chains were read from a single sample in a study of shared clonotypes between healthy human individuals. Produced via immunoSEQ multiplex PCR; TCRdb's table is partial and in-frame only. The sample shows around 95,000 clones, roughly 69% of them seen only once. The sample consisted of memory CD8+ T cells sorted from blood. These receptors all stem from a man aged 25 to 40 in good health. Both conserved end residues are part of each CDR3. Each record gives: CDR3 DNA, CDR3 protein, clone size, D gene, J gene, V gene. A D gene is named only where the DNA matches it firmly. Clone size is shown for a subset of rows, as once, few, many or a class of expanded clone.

CDR3nt: TGTGCCAGCAGTCCCCTAGCGCGGTTCACTGAAGCTTTCTTT
CDR3aa: CASSPLARFTEAFF
abundance: .
d_gene: .
j_gene: TRBJ1-1
v_gene: TRBV27

CDR3nt: TGTGCCAGCAGCTTAGGCCAGCATTACGAGCAGTACTTC
CDR3aa: CASSLGQHYEQYF
abundance: few
d_gene: .
j_gene: TRBJ2-7
v_gene: TRBV7-3

CDR3nt: TGTGCCAGCAGTTTAAGACAGGGCTATCAGCCCCAGCATTTT
CDR3aa: CASSLRQGYQPQHF
abundance: .
d_gene: TRBD1
j_gene: TRBJ1-5
v_gene: TRBV28

CDR3nt: TGCGCCAGCAGCTTGGTGGGGGGGGCCTACGAGCAGTACTTC
CDR3aa: CASSLVGGAYEQYF
abundance: .
d_gene: TRBD2
j_gene: TRBJ2-7
v_gene: TRBV5-1

CDR3nt: TGTGCCAGCAGCACCGAGAGGGGAGGTGGCTACACCTTC
CDR3aa: CASSTERGGGYTF
abundance: .
d_gene: .
j_gene: TRBJ1-2
v_gene: TRBV7-6

CDR3nt: TGTGCCAGCAGCACTAGCTACACTACCTACGAGCAGTACTTC
CDR3aa: CASSTSYTTYEQYF
abundance: .
d_gene: .
j_gene: TRBJ2-7
v_gene: TRBV11-2

CDR3nt: TGTGCCAGTAGTTATCTAGCAGGGGCTGGAAACACCATATATTTT
CDR3aa: CASSYLAGAGNTIYF
abundance: .
d_gene: .
j_gene: TRBJ1-3
v_gene: TRBV19

CDR3nt: TGTGCCAGCAGCTTATTGTCCAATTACTACAATGAGCAGTTCTTC
CDR3aa: CASSLLSNYYNEQFF
abundance: many
d_gene: .
j_gene: TRBJ2-1
v_gene: TRBV11-2

CDR3nt: TGCGCCAGCAGCTTGAGTCGACAGGGTCCCTACGAGCAGTACTTC
CDR3aa: CASSLSRQGPYEQYF
abundance: .
d_gene: TRBD1
j_gene: TRBJ2-7
v_gene: TRBV5-1

CDR3nt: TGTGCCAGCAGCCTGTATAGCCAAACCTACGAGCAGTACTTC
CDR3aa: CASSLYSQTYEQYF
abundance: .
d_gene: .
j_gene: TRBJ2-7
v_gene: TRBV7-2

CDR3nt: TGTGCCAGCAGCGAGGGACTAGCGGGAGAAGATACGCAGTATTTT
CDR3aa: CASSEGLAGEDTQYF
abundance: .
d_gene: .
j_gene: TRBJ2-3
v_gene: TRBV21-1

CDR3nt: TGTGCCAGCAGCCCAGGACTGGGTGGGATGGGGTTCTTC
CDR3aa: CASSPGLGGMGFF
abundance: few
d_gene: .
j_gene: TRBJ2-1
v_gene: TRBV5-6

CDR3nt: TGTGCCAGCAGTTTAGGCCCGCGGGCGAATGGCTACACCTTC
CDR3aa: CASSLGPRANGYTF
abundance: .
d_gene: .
j_gene: TRBJ1-2
v_gene: TRBV28

CDR3nt: TGTGCCAGCTCACGACAGAACACAGATACGCAGTATTTT
CDR3aa: CASSRQNTDTQYF
abundance: .
d_gene: .
j_gene: TRBJ2-3
v_gene: TRBV18

CDR3nt: TGTGCCAGCAGTTTATGGGGGGGGAGGGAGCAGTACTTC
CDR3aa: CASSLWGGREQYF
abundance: .
d_gene: TRBD2
j_gene: TRBJ2-7
v_gene: TRBV27

CDR3nt: TGTGCCAGTAGTAGCAAGACAGGCGCTATCTACAATGAGCAGTTCTTC
CDR3aa: CASSSKTGAIYNEQFF
abundance: .
d_gene: .
j_gene: TRBJ2-1
v_gene: TRBV19

CDR3nt: TGTGCCAGCAGCTCTACCCGGACCCCCGGGGATGGCTACACCTTC
CDR3aa: CASSSTRTPGDGYTF
abundance: few
d_gene: .
j_gene: TRBJ1-2
v_gene: TRBV27

CDR3nt: TGTGCCAGCAGTGCGGGGATGAACACTGAAGCTTTCTTT
CDR3aa: CASSAGMNTEAFF
abundance: many
d_gene: .
j_gene: TRBJ1-1
v_gene: TRBV25-1

CDR3nt: TGTGCCAGCTCACCCAGGCAACAGAGGAGCGACAATGAGCAGTTCTTC
CDR3aa: CASSPRQQRSDNEQFF
abundance: .
d_gene: .
j_gene: TRBJ2-1
v_gene: TRBV18

CDR3nt: TGTGCCAGCAGTACCAGGGTGGACTCCTACAATGAGCAGTTCTTC
CDR3aa: CASSTRVDSYNEQFF
abundance: .
d_gene: .
j_gene: TRBJ2-1
v_gene: TRBV28

CDR3nt: TGTGCCAGCAGCTCGATATGGAGCAATCAGCCCCAGCATTTT
CDR3aa: CASSSIWSNQPQHF
abundance: few
d_gene: .
j_gene: TRBJ1-5
v_gene: TRBV7-9

CDR3nt: TGTGCCACCGGAAAAATGGAGTTGGAAAAACTGTTTTTT
CDR3aa: CATGKMELEKLFF
abundance: .
d_gene: .
j_gene: TRBJ1-4
v_gene: TRBV7-9

CDR3nt: TGTGCCAGCAGCTTAATCCCGACAACCAGCCACTACGAGCAGTACTTC
CDR3aa: CASSLIPTTSHYEQYF
abundance: .
d_gene: .
j_gene: TRBJ2-7
v_gene: TRBV13

CDR3nt: TGTGCCAGCAGTGAAGACGTCTCTGGGGCCAACGTCCTGACTTTC
CDR3aa: CASSEDVSGANVLTF
abundance: .
d_gene: .
j_gene: TRBJ2-6
v_gene: TRBV6-1

CDR3nt: TGTGCCAGCTCACCCGGCGACGGGGGGGGCCCACAATTTGAGCAGTTCTTC
CDR3aa: CASSPGDGGGPQFEQFF
abundance: .
d_gene: TRBD2
j_gene: TRBJ2-1
v_gene: TRBV18

CDR3nt: TGTGCCAGCAGCCATCCACCGACAGCGAACACTGAAGCTTTCTTT
CDR3aa: CASSHPPTANTEAFF
abundance: medium-sized
d_gene: .
j_gene: TRBJ1-1
v_gene: TRBV14